These T cell receptor beta chains were read from a single sample in a study of identical twins. From the 5' RACE reads, TCRdb called clonotypes with MiXCR, one entry per CDR3 protein. This table has 500,000 to 550,000 distinct CDR3 sequences, 20% to 25% appearing once. This same sample was also part of a study on yellow fever vaccine responses in identical twins.

The sequenced material came from CD4+ T cells sorted from blood. Receptor source: a woman between 18 and 29 years old in good health. Each CDR3 is given with its conserved first and last residue. D genes are given only for firm matches. Clone size is stated in some rows and not others, as once, few, many or a class when expanded.

V	D	length	size	J	DNA	CDR3
TRBV2	.	16	.	TRBJ2-5	TGTGCCAGCAGTGACCCGGGGCGGACAACCCGGGAGACCCAGTACTTC	CASSDPGRTTRETQYF
TRBV10-3	.	16	few	TRBJ2-2	TGTGCCATCAGTCCCCTCGGACAAACGAACACCGGGGAGCTGTTTTTT	CAISPLGQTNTGELFF
TRBV20-1	TRBD1	15	.	TRBJ2-7	TGCAGTGCTAGAGACGGGACAGGGGCATCCTACGAGCAGTACTTC	CSARDGTGASYEQYF
TRBV5-1	TRBD1	14	few	TRBJ2-5	TGCGCCAGCAGCGTAGGGACAGAACAAGAGACCCAGTACTTC	CASSVGTEQETQYF
TRBV7-9	.	14	few	TRBJ1-5	TGTGCCAGCACTTTTTCGGGCAGCAATCAGCCCCAGCATTTT	CASTFSGSNQPQHF
TRBV9	TRBD2	16	few	TRBJ2-7	TGTGCCAGCAGCGTAGCTGGGGGGGAGGGACTCTACGAGCAGTACTTC	CASSVAGGEGLYEQYF
TRBV20-1	.	12	few	TRBJ2-1	TGCAGTGCTCATAGACAATACAATGAGCAGTTCTTC	CSAHRQYNEQFF
TRBV5-1	TRBD2	18	.	TRBJ2-1	TGCGCCAGCAGCCCGGGACTAGCGGGAGGTAAAAGGTATGATGAGCAGTTCTTC	CASSPGLAGGKRYDEQFF
TRBV19	TRBD2	17	.	TRBJ2-7	TGTGCCAGTAGTATCAGTTCTGCTAGCGGGAGTTACTACGAGCAGTACTTC	CASSISSASGSYYEQYF
TRBV3-1	TRBD2	16	.	TRBJ2-3	TGTGCCAGCAGCTCCCGCGGGAGGACCAGCACAGATACGCAGTATTTT	CASSSRGRTSTDTQYF
TRBV20-1	.	14	.	TRBJ1-6	TGCAGTGCTAGAGACGAAAGGGAGCGCTCACCCCTCCACTTT	CSARDERERSPLHF
TRBV3-1	.	15	.	TRBJ1-2	TGTGCCAGCAGCCAAGATTTCAGGGGTGGTTACTGGAACACCTTC	CASSQDFRGGYWNTF
TRBV24-1	.	15	.	TRBJ2-5	TGTGCCACCAGTGATTCCGGGACACTCCAAGAGTCCCAGTACTTC	CATSDSGTLQESQYF
TRBV11-3	TRBD2	15	.	TRBJ2-1	TGTGCCAGCAGCTCCCGGGGGTTAGCGGGAGGAAGGCAGTTCTTC	CASSSRGLAGGRQFF
TRBV7-2	.	14	.	TRBJ2-1	TGTGCCAGCAGCTTGTCGACTATAAACAATGAGCAGTTCTTC	CASSLSTINNEQFF
TRBV12-3/TRBV12-4	.	12	few	TRBJ1-4	TGTGCCAGCAGCGTAGACGACAGGATCCCGGCTTTT	CASSVDDRIPAF
TRBV6-5	.	15	.	TRBJ2-1	TGTGCCAGCAGTTCACCCGGGACCGAATACAATGAGCAGTTCTTC	CASSSPGTEYNEQFF
TRBV7-2	TRBD1	15	.	TRBJ2-5	TGTGCCAGCAGCTTAATAGGGGGCGTTGGGGAGACCCAGTACTTC	CASSLIGGVGETQYF
TRBV20-1	.	13	.	TRBJ2-1	TGCAGTGCTAGAGTTTTACTAGCTGGTGAGCAGTTCTTC	CSARVLLAGEQFF
TRBV7-9	.	16	.	TRBJ1-4	TGTGCCAGCAGCTTAGGCGGGACTCCTACTAATGAAAAACTGTTTTTT	CASSLGGTPTNEKLFF
TRBV3-1	.	13	few	TRBJ2-7	TGTGCCAGCAGCCAAGATCGGGCCTACGAGCAGTACTTC	CASSQDRAYEQYF
TRBV28	.	18	few	TRBJ2-2	TGTGCCAGCAGTTTATGGCCCCCGGGGGCAGCAAACACCGGGGAGCTGTTTTTT	CASSLWPPGAANTGELFF
TRBV27	TRBD1	14	few	TRBJ1-6	TGTGCCAGCAGCGAGGACAGGGGTGGTTCACCCCTCCACTTT	CASSEDRGGSPLHF
TRBV18	TRBD2	19	.	TRBJ2-1	TGTGCCAGCTCACCACCACTAGCGGGGTCCCTAAGCTCCTACAATGAGCAGTTCTTC	CASSPPLAGSLSSYNEQFF
TRBV25-1	TRBD2	15	few	TRBJ2-3	TGTGCCAGCAGTGGCCTAGCGGCCCGCACAGATACGCAGTATTTT	CASSGLAARTDTQYF
TRBV5-5	.	15	.	TRBJ1-6	TGTGCCAGCAGCTGGGCCTCAGCCTATAATTCACCCCTCCACTTT	CASSWASAYNSPLHF
TRBV20-1	TRBD1	15	.	TRBJ1-1	TGCAGTGCTAGAGGCAAGCAGGGGGCTGGGACTGAAGCTTTCTTT	CSARGKQGAGTEAFF
TRBV7-2	.	15	.	TRBJ2-1	TGTGCCAGCAGCTTTAGCGGACCAGTCTACAATGAGCAGTTCTTC	CASSFSGPVYNEQFF
TRBV7-9	.	14	.	TRBJ2-3	TGTGCCAGCAGCTTAGCGGGAGAGCCAGATACGCAGTATTTT	CASSLAGEPDTQYF
TRBV12-3/TRBV12-4	TRBD1	16	.	TRBJ2-2	TGTGCCAGCAGTTTGTTCAGGGGGCTGGACACCGGGGAGCTGTTTTTT	CASSLFRGLDTGELFF
TRBV24-1	.	14	few	TRBJ1-4	TGTGCCACCAGTGGTGCGGGACTCCCGTCGAAACTGTTTTTT	CATSGAGLPSKLFF
TRBV4-1	.	16	few	TRBJ2-5	TGCGCCAGCAGCCATTGGGGCGGGACGGGGAAAGAGACCCAGTACTTC	CASSHWGGTGKETQYF
TRBV27	TRBD1	15	.	TRBJ1-1	TGTGCCAGCAGTACCCGGACAGGGGCAGGCACTGAAGCTTTCTTT	CASSTRTGAGTEAFF
TRBV7-9	.	12	.	TRBJ1-4	TGTGCCAGCAGCGCCCTTGGTGAAAAACTGTTTTTT	CASSALGEKLFF
TRBV28	TRBD2	15	.	TRBJ2-1	TGTGCCAGCGGCCCTGGGGTAGCGGGAGTACGGGAGCAGTTCTTC	CASGPGVAGVREQFF
TRBV20-1	.	16	.	TRBJ2-5	TGCAGTGCTAGAGCTGCCGGCGGCAGTCGGTGGGGGACCCAGTACTTC	CSARAAGGSRWGTQYF
TRBV6-1	TRBD2	17	few	TRBJ2-2	TGTGCCAGCAGTCGGACTAGCGGGAGGTCGAACACCGGGGAGCTGTTTTTT	CASSRTSGRSNTGELFF
TRBV7-9	.	12	few	TRBJ2-1	TGTGCCAGCAGCACGACAGTTACTGAGCAGTTCTTC	CASSTTVTEQFF
TRBV7-7	TRBD2	15	many	TRBJ2-1	TGTGCCAGCAGCCCGGGACTAGCGGGAAACAATGAGCAGTTCTTC	CASSPGLAGNNEQFF
TRBV6-5	TRBD1	16	few	TRBJ1-6	TGTGCCAGCAGTTACGGGACAGGGGGCAATAATTCACCCCTCCACTTT	CASSYGTGGNNSPLHF
TRBV20-1	.	15	.	TRBJ2-1	TGCAGTGCTCACGGGACACCCTTCCTCTACAATGAGCAGTTCTTC	CSAHGTPFLYNEQFF
TRBV5-1	TRBD2	16	few	TRBJ2-1	TGCGCCAGCAGCTCTAGCGGGACAGTGGGTTACAATGAGCAGTTCTTC	CASSSSGTVGYNEQFF
TRBV27	.	14	.	TRBJ2-2	TGTGCCAGCAGGGGTCAATTTAACACCGGGGAGCTGTTTTTT	CASRGQFNTGELFF